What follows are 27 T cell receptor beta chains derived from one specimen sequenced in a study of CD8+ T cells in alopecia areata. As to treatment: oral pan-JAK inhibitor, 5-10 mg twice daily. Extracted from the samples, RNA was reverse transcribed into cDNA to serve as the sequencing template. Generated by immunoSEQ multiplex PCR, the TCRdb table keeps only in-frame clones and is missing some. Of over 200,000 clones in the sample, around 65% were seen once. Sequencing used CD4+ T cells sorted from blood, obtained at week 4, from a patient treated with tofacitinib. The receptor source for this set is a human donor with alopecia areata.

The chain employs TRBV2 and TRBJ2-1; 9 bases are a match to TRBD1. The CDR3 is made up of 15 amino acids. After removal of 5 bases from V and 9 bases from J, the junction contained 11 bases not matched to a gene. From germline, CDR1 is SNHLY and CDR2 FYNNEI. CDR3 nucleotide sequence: TGTGCCAGCAGTCCCACAGGGGGCGGGCGAAGTGAGCAGTTCTTC. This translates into CASSPTGGGRSEQFF.

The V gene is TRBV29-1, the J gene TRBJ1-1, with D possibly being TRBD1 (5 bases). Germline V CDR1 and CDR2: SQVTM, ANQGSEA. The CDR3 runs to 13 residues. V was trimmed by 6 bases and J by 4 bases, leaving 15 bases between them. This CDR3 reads CSVRRGLGTEAFF. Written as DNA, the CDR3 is TGCAGCGTCCGGCGGGGGTTGGGCACTGAAGCTTTCTTT.

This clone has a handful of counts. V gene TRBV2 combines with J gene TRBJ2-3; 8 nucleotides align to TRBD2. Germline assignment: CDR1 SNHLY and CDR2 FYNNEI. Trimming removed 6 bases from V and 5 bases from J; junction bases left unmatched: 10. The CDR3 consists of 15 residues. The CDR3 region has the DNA TGTGCCAGCAGACCCGGGGGGGCCGGAGGAGATACGCAGTATTTT. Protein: CASRPGGAGGDTQYF.

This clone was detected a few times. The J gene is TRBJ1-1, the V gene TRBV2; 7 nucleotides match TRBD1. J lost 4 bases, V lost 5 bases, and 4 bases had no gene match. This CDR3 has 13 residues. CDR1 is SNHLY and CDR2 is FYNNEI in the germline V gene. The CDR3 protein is CASSTGTATEAFF. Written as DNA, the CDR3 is TGTGCCAGCAGTACCGGGACAGCCACTGAAGCTTTCTTT.

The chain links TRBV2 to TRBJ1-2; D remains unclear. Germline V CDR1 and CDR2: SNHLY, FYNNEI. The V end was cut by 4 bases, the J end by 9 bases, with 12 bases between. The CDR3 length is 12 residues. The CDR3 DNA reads TGTGCCAGCAGTGTGGGCCCTAGGAGCTACACCTTC. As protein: CASSVGPRSYTF.

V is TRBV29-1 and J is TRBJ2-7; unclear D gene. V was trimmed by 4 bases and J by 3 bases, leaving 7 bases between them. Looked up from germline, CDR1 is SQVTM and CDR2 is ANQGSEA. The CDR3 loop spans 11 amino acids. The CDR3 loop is CSVGTYYEQYF. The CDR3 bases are TGCAGCGTTGGGACCTACTACGAGCAGTACTTC.

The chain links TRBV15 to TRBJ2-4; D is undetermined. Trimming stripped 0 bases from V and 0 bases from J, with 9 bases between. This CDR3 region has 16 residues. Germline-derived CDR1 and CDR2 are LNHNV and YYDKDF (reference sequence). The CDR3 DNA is TGTGCCACCAGCAGAGATCTGGGGATAGCCAAAAACATTCAGTACTTC. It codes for CATSRDLGIAKNIQYF.

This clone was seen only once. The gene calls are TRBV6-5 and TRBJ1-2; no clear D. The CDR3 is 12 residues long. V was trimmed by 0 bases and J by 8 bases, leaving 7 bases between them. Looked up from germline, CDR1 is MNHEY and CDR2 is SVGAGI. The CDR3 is CASSYSEGGYTF. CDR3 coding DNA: TGTGCCAGCAGTTACTCGGAAGGGGGCTACACCTTC.

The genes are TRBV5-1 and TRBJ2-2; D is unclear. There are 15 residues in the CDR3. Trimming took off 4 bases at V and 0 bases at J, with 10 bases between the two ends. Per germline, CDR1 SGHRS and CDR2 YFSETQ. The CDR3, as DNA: TGCGCCAGCAGCCTCCTAACCTCGAACACCGGGGAGCTGTTTTTT. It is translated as CASSLLTSNTGELFF. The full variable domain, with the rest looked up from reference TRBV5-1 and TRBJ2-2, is KAGVTQTPRYLIKTRGQQVTLSCSPISGHRSVSWYQQTPGQGLQFLFEYFSETQRNKGNFPGRFSGRQFSNSRSEMNVSTLELGDSALYLCASSLLTSNTGELFFGEGSRLTVL.

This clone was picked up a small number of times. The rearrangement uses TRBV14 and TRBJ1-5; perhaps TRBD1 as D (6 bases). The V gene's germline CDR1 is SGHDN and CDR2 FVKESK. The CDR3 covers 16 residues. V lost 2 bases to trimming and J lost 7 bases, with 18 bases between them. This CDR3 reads CASSQLIRGAGQPQHF. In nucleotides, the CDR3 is TGTGCCAGCAGCCAACTTATCAGGGGCGCAGGGCAGCCCCAGCATTTT.

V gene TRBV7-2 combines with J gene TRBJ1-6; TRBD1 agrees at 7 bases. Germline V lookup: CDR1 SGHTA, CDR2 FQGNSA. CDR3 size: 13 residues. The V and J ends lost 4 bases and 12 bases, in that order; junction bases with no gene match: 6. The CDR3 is CASSSGTARPLHF. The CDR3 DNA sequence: TGTGCCAGCAGCTCCGGGACAGCACGACCCCTCCACTTT. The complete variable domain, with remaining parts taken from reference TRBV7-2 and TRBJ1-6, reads GAGVSQSPSNKVTEKGKDVELRCDPISGHTALYWYRQSLGQGLEFLIYFQGNSAPDKSGLPSDRFSAERTGGSVSTLTIQRTQQEDSAVYLCASSSGTARPLHFGNGTRLTVT.

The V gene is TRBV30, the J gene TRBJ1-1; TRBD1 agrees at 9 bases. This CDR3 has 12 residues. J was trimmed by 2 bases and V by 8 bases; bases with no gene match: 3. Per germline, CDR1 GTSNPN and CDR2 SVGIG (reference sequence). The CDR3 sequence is CAGDRANTEAFF. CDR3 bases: TGTGCCGGGGACAGGGCTAACACTGAAGCTTTCTTT.

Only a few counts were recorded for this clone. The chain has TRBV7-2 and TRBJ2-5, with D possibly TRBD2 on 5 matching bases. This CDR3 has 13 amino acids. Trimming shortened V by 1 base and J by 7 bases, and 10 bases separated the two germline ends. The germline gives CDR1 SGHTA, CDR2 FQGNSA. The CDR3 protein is CASSLDSERTQYF. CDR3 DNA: TGTGCCAGCAGCTTAGATAGCGAAAGGACCCAGTACTTC.

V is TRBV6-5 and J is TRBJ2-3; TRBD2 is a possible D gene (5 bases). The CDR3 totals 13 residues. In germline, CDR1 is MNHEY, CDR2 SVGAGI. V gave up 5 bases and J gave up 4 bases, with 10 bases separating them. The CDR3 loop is CASSQRQPDTQYF. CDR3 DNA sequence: TGTGCCAGCAGTCAGCGGCAGCCAGATACGCAGTATTTT.

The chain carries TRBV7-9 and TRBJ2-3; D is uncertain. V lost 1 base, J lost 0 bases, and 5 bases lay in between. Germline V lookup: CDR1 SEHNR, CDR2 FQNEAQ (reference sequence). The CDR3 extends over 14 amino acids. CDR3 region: CASSLETSTDTQYF. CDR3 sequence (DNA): TGTGCCAGCAGCTTAGAAACTAGCACAGATACGCAGTATTTT.

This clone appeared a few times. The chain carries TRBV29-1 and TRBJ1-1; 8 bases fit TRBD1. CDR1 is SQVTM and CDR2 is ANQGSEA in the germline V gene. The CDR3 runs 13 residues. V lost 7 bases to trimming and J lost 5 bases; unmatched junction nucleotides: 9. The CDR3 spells CSASTGAETEAFF. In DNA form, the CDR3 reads TGCAGCGCTTCGACAGGGGCAGAGACTGAAGCTTTCTTT.

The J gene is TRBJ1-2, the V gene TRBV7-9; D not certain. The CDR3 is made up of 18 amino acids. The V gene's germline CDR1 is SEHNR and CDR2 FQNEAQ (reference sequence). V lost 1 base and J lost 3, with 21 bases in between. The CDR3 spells CASSLDPPRPDGYYGYTF. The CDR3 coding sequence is TGTGCCAGCAGCTTAGACCCCCCCAGGCCGGACGGATACTATGGCTACACCTTC.

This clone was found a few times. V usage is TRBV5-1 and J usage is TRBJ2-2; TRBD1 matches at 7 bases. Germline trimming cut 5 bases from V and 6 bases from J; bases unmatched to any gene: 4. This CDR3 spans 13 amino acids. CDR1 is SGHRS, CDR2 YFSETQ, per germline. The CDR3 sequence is CASRTGYPGELFF. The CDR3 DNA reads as TGCGCCAGCAGGACAGGGTACCCCGGGGAGCTGTTTTTT.

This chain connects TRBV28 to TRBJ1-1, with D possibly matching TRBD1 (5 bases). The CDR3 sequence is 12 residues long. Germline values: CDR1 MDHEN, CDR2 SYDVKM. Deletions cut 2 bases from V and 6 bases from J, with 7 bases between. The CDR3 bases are TGTGCCAGCAGTTTACGGGACTCTGAAGCTTTCTTT. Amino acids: CASSLRDSEAFF.

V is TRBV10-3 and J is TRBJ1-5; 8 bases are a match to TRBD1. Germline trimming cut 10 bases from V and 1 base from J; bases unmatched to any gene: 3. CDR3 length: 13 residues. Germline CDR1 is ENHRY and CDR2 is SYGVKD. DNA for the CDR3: TGTGCCACCGGACAGGGCAGCAATCAGCCCCAGCATTTT. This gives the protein CATGQGSNQPQHF.

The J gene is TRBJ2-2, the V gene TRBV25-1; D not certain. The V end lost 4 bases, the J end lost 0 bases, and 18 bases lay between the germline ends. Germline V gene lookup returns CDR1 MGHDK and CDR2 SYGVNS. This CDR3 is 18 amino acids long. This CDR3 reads CASSGPRLNRANTGELFF. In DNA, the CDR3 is TGTGCCAGCAGTGGACCTCGATTAAACAGAGCGAACACCGGGGAGCTGTTTTTT.

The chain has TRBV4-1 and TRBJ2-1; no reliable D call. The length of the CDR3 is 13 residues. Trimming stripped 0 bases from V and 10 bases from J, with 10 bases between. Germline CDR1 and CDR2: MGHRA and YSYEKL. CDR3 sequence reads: CASSQDFEGEQFF. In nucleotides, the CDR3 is TGCGCCAGCAGCCAAGATTTTGAAGGAGAGCAGTTCTTC.

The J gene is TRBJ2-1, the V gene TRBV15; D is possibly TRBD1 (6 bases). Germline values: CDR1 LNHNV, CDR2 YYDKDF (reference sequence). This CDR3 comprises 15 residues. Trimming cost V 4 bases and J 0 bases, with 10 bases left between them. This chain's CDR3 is CATSIDRSSYNEQFF. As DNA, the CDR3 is TGTGCCACCAGCATAGACAGGAGCTCCTACAATGAGCAGTTCTTC.

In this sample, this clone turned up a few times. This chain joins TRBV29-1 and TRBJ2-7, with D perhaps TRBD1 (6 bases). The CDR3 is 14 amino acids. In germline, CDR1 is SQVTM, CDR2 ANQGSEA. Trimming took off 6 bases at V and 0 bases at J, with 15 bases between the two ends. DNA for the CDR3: TGCAGCGTCTCAGGGGCCGCAAGCTCCTACGAGCAGTACTTC. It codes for CSVSGAASSYEQYF.

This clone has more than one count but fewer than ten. The CDR3 here is CSAATGDKQFF. CDR3 sequence (DNA): TGCAGTGCGGCCACAGGGGATAAGCAGTTCTTC. The chain combines TRBV20-1 with TRBJ2-1; 7 bases line up with TRBD1. The CDR3 is 11 residues long. The ends lost 6 bases at V and 11 bases at J; junction bases unmatched: 7. The germline V gene encodes CDR1 DFQATT and CDR2 SNEGSKA (reference sequence).

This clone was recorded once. The CDR3 is CSARQETDTQYF. The CDR3 DNA is TGCAGCGCCCGACAGGAGACAGATACGCAGTATTTT. The chain has TRBV29-1 and TRBJ2-3; tentatively, D is TRBD1 (6 bases). This CDR3 region has 12 residues. The germline CDR1 and CDR2 sequences are SQVTM and ANQGSEA. Between the trimmed V and J ends, which lost 7 bases and 3 bases, there was a span of 11 bases.

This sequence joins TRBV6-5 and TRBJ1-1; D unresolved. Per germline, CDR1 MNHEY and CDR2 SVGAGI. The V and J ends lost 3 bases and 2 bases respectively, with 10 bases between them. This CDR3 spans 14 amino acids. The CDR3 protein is CASSYQFQNTEAFF. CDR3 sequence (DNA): TGTGCCAGCAGTTATCAGTTTCAAAACACTGAAGCTTTCTTT.